This TCR beta chain appears in the sequencing data of a study of neurological immune-mediated disorders. General study findings and limits: Across subjects, expanded clones had no CDR3 amino acid sequences in common, pointing to private repertoires in all groups.

This clonotype was picked up many times. Antigen: not known. A total of 2 million PBMCs stored at -80 degrees C provided the unsorted libraries. Trimming cost V 6 bases and J 5 bases, with 12 bases left between them. The CDR3 spans 13 residues. Germline V gene data show CDR1 as MDHEN and CDR2 as SYDVKM. The cDNA came from 5'RACE, which used 10-nucleotide random UMIs. TCRdb called the 5' RACE reads again in MiXCR, with one record for every CDR3 protein. This table has tens of thousands of distinct CDR3 sequences, about 14% appearing once. The receptor comes from a woman aged 45 to 65 in good health. What was sequenced was PBMCs. This chain connects TRBV28 to TRBJ2-3; D is perhaps TRBD2 (5 bases). The CDR3 protein is CASRLLEGDTQYF. Here the CDR3 DNA reads TGTGCCAGCAGGCTCCTAGAGGGAGATACGCAGTATTTT. Full variable domain (missing parts from reference TRBV28 and TRBJ2-3): DVKVTQSSRYLVKRTGEKVFLECVQDMDHENMFWYRQDPGLGLRLIYFSYDVKMKEKGDIPEGYSVSREKKERFSLILESASTNQTSMYLCASRLLEGDTQYFGPGTRLTVL.